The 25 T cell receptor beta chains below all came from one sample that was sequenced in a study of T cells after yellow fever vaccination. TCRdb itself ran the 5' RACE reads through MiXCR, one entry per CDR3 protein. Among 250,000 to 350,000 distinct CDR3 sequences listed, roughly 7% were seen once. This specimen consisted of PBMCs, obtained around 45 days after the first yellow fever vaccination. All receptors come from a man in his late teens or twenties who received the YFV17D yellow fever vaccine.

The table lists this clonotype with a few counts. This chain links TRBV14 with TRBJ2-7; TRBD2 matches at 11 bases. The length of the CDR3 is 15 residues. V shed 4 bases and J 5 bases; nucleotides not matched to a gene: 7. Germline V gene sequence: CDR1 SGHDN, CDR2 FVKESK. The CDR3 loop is CASSPSSGGDHEQYF. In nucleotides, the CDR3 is TGTGCCAGCAGCCCTAGTAGCGGGGGGGACCACGAGCAGTACTTC.

CDR3 region: CASSDYWGDGYTF. Written as DNA, the CDR3 is TGTGCCAGCAGTGATTATTGGGGAGATGGCTACACCTTC. This chain uses TRBV25-1 with TRBJ1-2; D is ambiguous. Per germline, CDR1 MGHDK and CDR2 SYGVNS. The CDR3 extends over 13 amino acids. V was clipped by 3 bases and J by 6 bases, with 11 bases between them.

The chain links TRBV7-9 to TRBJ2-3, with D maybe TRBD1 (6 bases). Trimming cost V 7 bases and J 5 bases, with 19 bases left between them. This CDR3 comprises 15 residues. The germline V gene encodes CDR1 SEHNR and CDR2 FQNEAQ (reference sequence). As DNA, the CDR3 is TGTGCCAGCACCCCCGAGGGGACAAAGAGAGATACGCAGTATTTT. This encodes CASTPEGTKRDTQYF.

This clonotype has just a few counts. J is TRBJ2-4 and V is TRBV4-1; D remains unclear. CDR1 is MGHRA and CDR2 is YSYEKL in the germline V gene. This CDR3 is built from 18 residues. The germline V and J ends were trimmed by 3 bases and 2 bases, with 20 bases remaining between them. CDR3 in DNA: TGCGCCAGCAGCCACGCCGGGCGAGAAATAGCTTCCAAAAACATTCAGTACTTC. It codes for CASSHAGREIASKNIQYF.

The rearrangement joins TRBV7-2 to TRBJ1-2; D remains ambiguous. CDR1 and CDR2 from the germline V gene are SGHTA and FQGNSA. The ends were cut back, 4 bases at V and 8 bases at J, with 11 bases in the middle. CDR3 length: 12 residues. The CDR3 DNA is TGTGCCAGCAGCTACACAGTAGAAGGCTACACCTTC. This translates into CASSYTVEGYTF.

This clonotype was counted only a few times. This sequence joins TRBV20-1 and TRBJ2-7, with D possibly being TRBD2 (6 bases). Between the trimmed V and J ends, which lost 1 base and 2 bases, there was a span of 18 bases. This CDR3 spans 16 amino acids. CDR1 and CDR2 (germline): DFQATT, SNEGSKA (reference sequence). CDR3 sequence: CSARGGTQPITYEQYF. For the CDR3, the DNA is TGCAGTGCTAGAGGGGGGACTCAGCCGATAACCTACGAGCAGTACTTC.

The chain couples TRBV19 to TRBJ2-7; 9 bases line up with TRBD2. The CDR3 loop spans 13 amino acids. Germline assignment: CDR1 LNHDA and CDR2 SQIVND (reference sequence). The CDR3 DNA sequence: TGTGTCAAGATGGCGGGGGGGCCCCACGAGCAGTACTTC. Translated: CVKMAGGPHEQYF.

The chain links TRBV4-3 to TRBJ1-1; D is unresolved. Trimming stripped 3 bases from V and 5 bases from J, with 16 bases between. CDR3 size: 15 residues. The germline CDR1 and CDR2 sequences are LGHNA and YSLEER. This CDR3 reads CASSQATPGGTEAFF. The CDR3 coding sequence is TGCGCCAGCAGCCAGGCCACACCCGGTGGGACTGAAGCTTTCTTT.

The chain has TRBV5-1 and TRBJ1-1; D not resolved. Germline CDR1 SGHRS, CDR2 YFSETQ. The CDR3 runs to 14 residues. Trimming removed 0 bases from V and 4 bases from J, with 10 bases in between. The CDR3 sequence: CASSLVVGPTEAFF. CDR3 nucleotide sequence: TGCGCCAGCAGCTTGGTGGTAGGCCCCACTGAAGCTTTCTTT.

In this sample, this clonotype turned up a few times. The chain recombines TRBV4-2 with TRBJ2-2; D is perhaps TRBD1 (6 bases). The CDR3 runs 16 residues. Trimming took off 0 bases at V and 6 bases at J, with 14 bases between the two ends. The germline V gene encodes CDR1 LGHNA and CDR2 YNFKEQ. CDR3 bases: TGTGCCAGCAGCCAAGATACCAGGGGTTCGGCCGGGGAGCTGTTTTTT. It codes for CASSQDTRGSAGELFF.

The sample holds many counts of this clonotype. The CDR3 sequence is CASSFLYTGVGETQYF. In DNA form, the CDR3 reads TGTGCCAGCAGTTTCTTATATACAGGCGTCGGGGAGACCCAGTACTTC. The genes are TRBV28 and TRBJ2-5; possibly TRBD1 for D (5 bases). Germline assignment: CDR1 MDHEN and CDR2 SYDVKM. The CDR3 is made up of 16 amino acids. V was trimmed by 3 bases and J by 5 bases, leaving 19 bases between them.

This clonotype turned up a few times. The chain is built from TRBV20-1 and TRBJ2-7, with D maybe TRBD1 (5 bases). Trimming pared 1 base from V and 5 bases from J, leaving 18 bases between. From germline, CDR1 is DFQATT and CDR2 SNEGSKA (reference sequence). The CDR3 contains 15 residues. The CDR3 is CSARGLGREIHEQYF. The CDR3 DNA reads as TGCAGTGCTAGAGGGCTGGGGCGAGAGATCCACGAGCAGTACTTC.

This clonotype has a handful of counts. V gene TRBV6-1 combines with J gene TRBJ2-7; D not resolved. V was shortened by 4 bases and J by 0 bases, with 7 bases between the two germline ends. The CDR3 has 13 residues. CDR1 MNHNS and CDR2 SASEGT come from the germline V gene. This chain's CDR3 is CASSAYASYEQYF. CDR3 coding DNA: TGTGCCAGCAGTGCTTATGCCTCCTACGAGCAGTACTTC.

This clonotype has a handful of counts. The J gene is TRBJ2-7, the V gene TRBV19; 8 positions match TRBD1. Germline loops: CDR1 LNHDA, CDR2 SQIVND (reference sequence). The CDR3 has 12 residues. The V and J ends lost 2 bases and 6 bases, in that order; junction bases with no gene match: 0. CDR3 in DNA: TGTGCCAGTAGTATAACAGGGGGCGAGCAGTACTTC. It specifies CASSITGGEQYF.

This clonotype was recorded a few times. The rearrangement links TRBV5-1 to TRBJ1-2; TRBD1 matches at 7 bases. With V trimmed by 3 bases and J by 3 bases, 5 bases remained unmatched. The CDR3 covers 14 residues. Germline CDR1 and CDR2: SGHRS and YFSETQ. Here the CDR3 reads CASSYDRAYYGYTF. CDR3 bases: TGCGCCAGCAGCTACGACAGGGCTTACTATGGCTACACCTTC.

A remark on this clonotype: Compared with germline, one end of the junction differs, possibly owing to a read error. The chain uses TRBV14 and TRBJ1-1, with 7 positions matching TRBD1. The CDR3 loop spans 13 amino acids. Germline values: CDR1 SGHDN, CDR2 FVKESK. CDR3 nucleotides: TGTGCCAGGAGCCAAGACAGGGACACTGAAGCTTTCTTT. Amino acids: CARSQDRDTEAFF.

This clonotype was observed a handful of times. As DNA, the CDR3 is TGTGCCAGCAGTCAGGACAGGAATGGCTACACCTTC. This translates into CASSQDRNGYTF. The rearrangement joins TRBV6-5 to TRBJ1-2; 7 positions agree with TRBD1. Germline trimming cut 5 bases from V and 6 bases from J; bases unmatched to any gene: 3. The CDR3 is 12 amino acids. Looked up from germline, CDR1 is MNHEY and CDR2 is SVGAGI.

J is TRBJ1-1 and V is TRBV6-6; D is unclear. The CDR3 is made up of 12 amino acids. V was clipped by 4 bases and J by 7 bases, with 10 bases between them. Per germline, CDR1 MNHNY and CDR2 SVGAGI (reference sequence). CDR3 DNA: TGTGCCAGCAGTTCCGTCGCGGTTGAAGCTTTCTTT. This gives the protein CASSSVAVEAFF.

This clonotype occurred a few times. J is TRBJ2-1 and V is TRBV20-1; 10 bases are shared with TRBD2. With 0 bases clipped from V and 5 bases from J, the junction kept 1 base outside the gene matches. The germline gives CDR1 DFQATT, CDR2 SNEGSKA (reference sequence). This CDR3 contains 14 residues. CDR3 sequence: CSARDLAGDNEQFF. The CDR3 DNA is TGCAGTGCTAGAGATCTAGCGGGGGACAATGAGCAGTTCTTC.

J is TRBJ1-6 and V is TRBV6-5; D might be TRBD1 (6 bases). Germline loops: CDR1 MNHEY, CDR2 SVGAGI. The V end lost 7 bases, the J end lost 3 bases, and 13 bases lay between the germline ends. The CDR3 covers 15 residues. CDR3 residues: CASTKLGGYNSPLHF. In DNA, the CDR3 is TGTGCCAGCACCAAACTAGGGGGCTATAATTCACCCCTCCACTTT.

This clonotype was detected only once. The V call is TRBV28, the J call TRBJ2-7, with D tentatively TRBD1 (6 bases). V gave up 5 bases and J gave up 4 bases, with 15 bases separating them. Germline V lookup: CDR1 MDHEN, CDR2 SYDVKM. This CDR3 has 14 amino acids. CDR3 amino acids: CASSMYREIYEQYV. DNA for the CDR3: TGTGCCAGCAGTATGTACAGGGAAATTTACGAGCAGTACGTC.

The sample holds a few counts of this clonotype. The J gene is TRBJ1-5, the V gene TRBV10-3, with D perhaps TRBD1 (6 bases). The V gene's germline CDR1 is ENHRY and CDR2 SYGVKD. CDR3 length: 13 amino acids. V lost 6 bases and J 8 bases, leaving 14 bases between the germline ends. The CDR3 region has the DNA TGTGCCATCAGGGGGGACATCCTTAAGCCCCAGCATTTT. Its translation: CAIRGDILKPQHF.

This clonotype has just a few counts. The CDR3: CASRRRGGAADTQYF. CDR3 DNA: TGTGCCAGCAGGCGGAGGGGAGGGGCCGCAGATACGCAGTATTTT. The rearrangement joins TRBV7-2 to TRBJ2-3; 7 bases line up with TRBD2. CDR3 length: 15 residues. V lost 6 bases, J lost 4 bases, and 10 bases stayed unmatched. The germline CDR1 and CDR2 sequences are SGHTA and FQGNSA.

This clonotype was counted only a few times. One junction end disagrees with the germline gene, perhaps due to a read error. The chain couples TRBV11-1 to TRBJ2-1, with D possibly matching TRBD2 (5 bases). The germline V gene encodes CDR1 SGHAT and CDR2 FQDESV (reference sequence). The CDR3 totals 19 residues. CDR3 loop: CASRLEGRPSESSYNEQFF. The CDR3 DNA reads TGTGCCAGCAGATTAGAGGGCAGACCCTCGGAAAGCTCCTACAATGAGCAGTTCTTC.

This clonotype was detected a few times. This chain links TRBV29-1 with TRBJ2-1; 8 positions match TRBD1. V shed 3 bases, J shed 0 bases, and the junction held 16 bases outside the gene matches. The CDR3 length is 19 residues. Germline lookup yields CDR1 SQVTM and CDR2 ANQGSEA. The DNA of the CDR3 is TGCAGCGTTGATCGCAGGGGGCTGGATCTTTCGAGCTCCTACAATGAGCAGTTCTTC. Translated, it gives CSVDRRGLDLSSSYNEQFF.